This TCR beta chain emerged from a study of T cells in Graves' hyperthyroidism and ophthalmopathy. Together with thyroid ultrasound, orbital computed tomography, serum thyroxine and TRAb, clinical symptoms were used for diagnoses. The study, taken as a whole, reports: It was a median about seven months before onset that the model predicted ophthalmopathy. Most expanded thyroid clonotypes above 0.001 recurred in blood. From stable hyperthyroidism, ophthalmopathy was set apart by a 13 V-J model.

Comments on this clonotype: Its antigen is as yet unknown.

TCR beta CDR3 regions were amplified from RNA transcripts. The study used the HTBI primer set for a first-round RT-PCR of the TCR CDR3. TCRdb analysed the multiplex PCR reads with MiXCR anew, one entry per CDR3 protein. The sample shows a few hundred thousand distinct CDR3 sequences, around 42% of them seen only once. Source material: peripheral blood or thyroid tissue (not recorded which). The TCR originated in an adult woman with Graves' disease, either hyperthyroidism or ophthalmopathy (not recorded which).

The CDR3 region is CAISLAGEGSEGELFF. The CDR3 nucleotides are TGTGCCATCAGCCTAGCGGGAGAAGGTTCAGAAGGGGAGCTGTTTTTT. The rearrangement uses TRBV10-3 and TRBJ2-2; 10 bases are a match to TRBD2. The V segment lost 6 bases and the J segment 8 bases; nucleotides outside the gene matches: 12. This CDR3 contains 16 residues. Looked up from germline, CDR1 is ENHRY and CDR2 is SYGVKD.